This entry describes one TCR beta chain. These data come from a study of CD8+CD57+ T cells in acquired aplastic anemia. Genomic DNA constituted the template upon which TCR beta VDJ and CDR3 profiling was performed. TCRdb processed the reads anew with MiXCR; each CDR3 protein has one entry. Of about 81,000 distinct CDR3 sequences listed, about half are singletons. This clonotype was sampled from a human donor in good health, serving as a control. Material: sorted CD4+, CD8+, or CD8+CD57+ T cells (not recorded which) from PBMCs.

As DNA, the CDR3 is TGTGCCATCAGTCCCGACCCGGGAATGAACACTGAAGCTTTCTTT. This gives the protein CAISPDPGMNTEAFF. The rearrangement uses TRBV10-3 and TRBJ1-1, with unresolved D. This CDR3 region has 15 residues. Germline V lookup: CDR1 ENHRY, CDR2 SYGVKD. V was trimmed by 5 bases and J by 0 bases, leaving 13 bases between them.